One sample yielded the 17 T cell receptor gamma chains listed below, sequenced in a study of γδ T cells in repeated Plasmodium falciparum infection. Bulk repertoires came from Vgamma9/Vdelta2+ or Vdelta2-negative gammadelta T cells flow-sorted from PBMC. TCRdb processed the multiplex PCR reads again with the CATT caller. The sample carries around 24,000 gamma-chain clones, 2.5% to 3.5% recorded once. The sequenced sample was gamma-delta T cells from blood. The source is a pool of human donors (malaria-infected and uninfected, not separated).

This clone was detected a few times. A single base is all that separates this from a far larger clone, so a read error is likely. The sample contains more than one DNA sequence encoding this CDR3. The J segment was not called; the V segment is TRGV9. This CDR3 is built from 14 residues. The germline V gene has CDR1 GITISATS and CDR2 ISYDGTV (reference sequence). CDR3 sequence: CALWESAFFYKKLF. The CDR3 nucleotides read TGTGCCTTGTGGGAGTCAGCTTTTTTTTATAAGAAGCTCTTT.

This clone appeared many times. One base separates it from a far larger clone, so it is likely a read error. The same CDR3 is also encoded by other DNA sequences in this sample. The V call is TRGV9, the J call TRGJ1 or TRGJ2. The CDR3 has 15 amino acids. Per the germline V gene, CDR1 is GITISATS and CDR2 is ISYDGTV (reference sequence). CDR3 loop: CALWEVQGNYYKKLF. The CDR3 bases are TGTGCCTTGTGGGAGGTGCAAGGGAATTATTACAAGAAACTCTTT.

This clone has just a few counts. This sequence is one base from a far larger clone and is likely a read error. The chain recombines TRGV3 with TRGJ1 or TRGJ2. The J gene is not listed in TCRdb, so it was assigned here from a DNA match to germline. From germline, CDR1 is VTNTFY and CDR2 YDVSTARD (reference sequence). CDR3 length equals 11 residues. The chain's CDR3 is CATWDRPGKLF. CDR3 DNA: TGTGCTACCTGGGACAGGCCAGGGAAACTCTTT.

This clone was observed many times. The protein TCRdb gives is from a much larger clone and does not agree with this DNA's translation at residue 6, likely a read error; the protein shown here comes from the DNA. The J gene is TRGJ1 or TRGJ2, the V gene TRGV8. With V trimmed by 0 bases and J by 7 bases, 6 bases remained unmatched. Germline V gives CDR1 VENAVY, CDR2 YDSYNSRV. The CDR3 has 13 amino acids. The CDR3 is CATWDRPGYKKLF. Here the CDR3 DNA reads TGTGCCACCTGGGATAGGCCGGGATATAAGAAACTCTTT.

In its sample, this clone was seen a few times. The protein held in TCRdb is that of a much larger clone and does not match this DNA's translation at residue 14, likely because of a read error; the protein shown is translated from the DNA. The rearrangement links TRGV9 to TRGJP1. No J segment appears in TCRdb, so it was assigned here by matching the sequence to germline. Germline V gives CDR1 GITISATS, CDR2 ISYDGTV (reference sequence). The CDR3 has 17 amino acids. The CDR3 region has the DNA TGTGCCTTGTGGGAGCCCCGAACTTATACCACTGGTTGGCTCAAGATATTT. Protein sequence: CALWEPRTYTTGWLKIF.

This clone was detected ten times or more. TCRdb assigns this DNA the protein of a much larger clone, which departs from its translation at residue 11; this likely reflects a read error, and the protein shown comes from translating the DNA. The CDR3 sequence: CATWDGRPYYEKLF. CDR3 DNA sequence: TGTGCCACCTGGGACGGTCGACCCTATTATGAGAAACTCTTT. This chain joins TRGV2 and TRGJ1 or TRGJ2. This CDR3 is 14 amino acids long. Germline V CDR1 and CDR2: EGSNGY, YDSYNSKV.

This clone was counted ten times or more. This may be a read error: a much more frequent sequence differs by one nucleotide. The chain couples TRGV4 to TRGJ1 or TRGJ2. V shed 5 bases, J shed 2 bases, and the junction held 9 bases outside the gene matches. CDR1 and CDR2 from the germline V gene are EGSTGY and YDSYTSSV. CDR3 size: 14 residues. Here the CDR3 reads CATWGELDYYKKLF. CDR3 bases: TGTGCCACCTGGGGTGAATTGGATTATTATAAGAAACTCTTT.

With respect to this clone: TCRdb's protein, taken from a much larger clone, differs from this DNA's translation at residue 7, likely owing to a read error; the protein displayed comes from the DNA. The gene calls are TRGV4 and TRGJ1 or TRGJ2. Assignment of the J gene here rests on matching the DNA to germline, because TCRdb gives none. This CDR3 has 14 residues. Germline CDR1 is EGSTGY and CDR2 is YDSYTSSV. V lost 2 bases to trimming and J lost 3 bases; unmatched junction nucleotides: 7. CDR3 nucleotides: TGTGCCACCTGGGATGAGGCCCGTTATTATAAGAAACTCTTT. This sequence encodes CATWDEARYYKKLF.

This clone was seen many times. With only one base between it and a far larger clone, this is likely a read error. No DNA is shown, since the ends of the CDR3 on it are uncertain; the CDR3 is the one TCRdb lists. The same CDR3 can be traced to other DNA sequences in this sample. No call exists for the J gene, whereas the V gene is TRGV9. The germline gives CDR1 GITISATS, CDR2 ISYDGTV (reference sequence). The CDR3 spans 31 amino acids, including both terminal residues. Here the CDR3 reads CALWEAIIIRNSLAVEQHLLSQVSIGRIQHF.

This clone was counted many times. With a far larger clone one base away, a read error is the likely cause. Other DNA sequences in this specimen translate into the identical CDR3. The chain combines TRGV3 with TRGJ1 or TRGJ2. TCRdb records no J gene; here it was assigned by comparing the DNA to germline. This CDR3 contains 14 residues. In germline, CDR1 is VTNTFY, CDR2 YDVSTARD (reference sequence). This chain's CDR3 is CATWDRPEYYKKLF. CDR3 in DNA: TGCGCCACCTGGGACAGGCCAGAATATTATAAGAAACTCTTT.

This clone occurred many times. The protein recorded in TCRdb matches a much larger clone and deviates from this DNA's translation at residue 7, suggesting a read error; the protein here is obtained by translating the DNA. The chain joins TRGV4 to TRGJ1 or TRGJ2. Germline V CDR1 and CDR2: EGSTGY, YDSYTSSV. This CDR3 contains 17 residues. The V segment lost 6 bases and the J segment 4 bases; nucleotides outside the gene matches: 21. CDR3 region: CATWTPGTSQLYYKKLF. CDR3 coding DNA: TGTGCCACCTGGACCCCGGGGACCTCCCAACTCTATTATAAGAAACTCTTT.

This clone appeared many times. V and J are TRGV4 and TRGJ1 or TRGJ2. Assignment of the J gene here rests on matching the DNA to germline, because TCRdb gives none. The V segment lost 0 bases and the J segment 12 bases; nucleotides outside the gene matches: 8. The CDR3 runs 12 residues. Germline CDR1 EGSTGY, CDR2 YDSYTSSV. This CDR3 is CATWDGPLGKLF. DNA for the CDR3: TGTGCCACCTGGGATGGGCCTTTGGGGAAACTCTTT.

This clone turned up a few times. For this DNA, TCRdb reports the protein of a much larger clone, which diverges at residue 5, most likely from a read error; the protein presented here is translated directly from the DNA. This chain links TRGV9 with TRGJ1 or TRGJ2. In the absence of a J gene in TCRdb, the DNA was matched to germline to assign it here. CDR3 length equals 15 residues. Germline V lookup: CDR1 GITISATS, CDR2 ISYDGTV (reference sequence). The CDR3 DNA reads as TGTGCCTTGTGGGGGGTGCCACGAATTTATTATAAGAAACTCTTT. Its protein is CALWGVPRIYYKKLF.

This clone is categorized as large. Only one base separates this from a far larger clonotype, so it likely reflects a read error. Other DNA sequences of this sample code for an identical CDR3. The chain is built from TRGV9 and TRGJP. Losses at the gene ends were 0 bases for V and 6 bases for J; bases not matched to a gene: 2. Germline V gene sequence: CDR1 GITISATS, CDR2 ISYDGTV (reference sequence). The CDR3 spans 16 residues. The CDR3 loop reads CALWEVRELGKKIKVF. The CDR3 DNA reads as TGTGCCTTGTGGGAGGTGAGAGAGTTGGGCAAAAAAATCAAGGTATTT.

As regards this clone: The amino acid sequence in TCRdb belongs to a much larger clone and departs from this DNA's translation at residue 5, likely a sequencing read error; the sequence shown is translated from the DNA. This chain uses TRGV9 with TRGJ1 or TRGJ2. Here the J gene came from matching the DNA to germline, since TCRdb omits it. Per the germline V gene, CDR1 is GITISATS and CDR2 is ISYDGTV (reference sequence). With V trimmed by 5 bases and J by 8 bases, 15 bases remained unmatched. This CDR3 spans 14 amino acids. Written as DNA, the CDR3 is TGTGCCTTGTGGGGGGCGACCCTTGAAAATAAGAAACTCTTT. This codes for CALWGATLENKKLF.

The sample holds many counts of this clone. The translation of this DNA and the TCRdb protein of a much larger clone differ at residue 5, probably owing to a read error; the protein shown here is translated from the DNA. The CDR3 coding sequence is TGTGCCTTGTGGGGGGCCCCAATTATGAAGAAACTCTTT. Protein: CALWGAPIMKKLF. The chain has TRGV9 and TRGJ1 or TRGJ2. The J gene is not listed in TCRdb, so it was assigned here from a DNA match to germline. The ends lost 5 bases at V and 10 bases at J; junction bases unmatched: 14. The CDR3 length is 13 residues. CDR1 is GITISATS, CDR2 ISYDGTV, per germline (reference sequence).

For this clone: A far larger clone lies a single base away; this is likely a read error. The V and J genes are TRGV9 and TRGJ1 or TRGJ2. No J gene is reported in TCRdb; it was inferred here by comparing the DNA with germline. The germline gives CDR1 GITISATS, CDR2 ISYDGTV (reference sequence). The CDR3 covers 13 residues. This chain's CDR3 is CALWGQSYYKKLF. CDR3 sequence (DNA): TGTGCCCTGTGGGGTCAGAGTTATTATAAGAAACTCTTT.